This TCR beta chain was sequenced for a study of CD8 T cells in Susac syndrome (dated by TCRdb to between 2018 and 2020). General notes on the study: The study used repertoire sequencing to test whether antigen drove CD8+ T cell activation and differentiation in Susac syndrome. Broad study findings and their caveats: The number of individuals in the TCR sequencing and HLA analysis was recognized as being relatively small.

RNA was extracted using the RNeasy kit, and about 0.45 to 1 ug of the RNA was reverse transcribed with random hexamers. TCR beta CDR3 regions were amplified with the immunoSEQ multiplex PCR assay covering 54 Vbeta and 13 Jbeta segments. Bias from PCR amplification was corrected by using a synthetic template baseline for primer optimization and for computational correction. As for how the authors treated the data: Reads were annotated to V, D and J genes per IMGT and analyzed with immunoSEQ Analyzer, keeping only productive sequences. Clonality was calculated as one minus the Shannon entropy normalized by log2 of the number of productive unique sequences. For each patient and control, public and private clones were evaluated among the 100 most prevalent clones. Susac-specific clones were defined as absent from healthy and MS cohorts, over a thousand published viral clones and other ImmuneACCESS disease sequences. TCRdb applied fastp at Q25 and MiXCR to the public reads, then kept only in-frame beta chains. Rows merge per CDR3 protein into single entries with the most common DNA and genes. The authors' filters were not applied to this entry. The sample table holds about 160,000 distinct CDR3 sequences, of which around 92% were seen once. Clones ranked in the top ten supply 0.08% of the sample.

Peripheral blood CD8+ and CD4+ T cells from healthy donors, Susac syndrome patients and multiple sclerosis patients were profiled by high-throughput TCR beta sequencing. The healthy donors served as controls matched for age and sex. Bulk CD8+ and CD4+ T cells were purified magnetically by negative isolation, whereas CD8+ TEMRA cells were enriched by FACS. Blood was drawn into EDTA tubes, processed within 24 hours, and PBMCs were isolated by density gradient centrifugation. PBMCs intended for TCR sequencing were cryopreserved in liquid nitrogen and thawed later in a water bath at 37 degrees C. The sorted or isolated CD4+, CD8+ and CD8+ TEMRA cells reached a purity of at least 90%. The CDR3 has 14 amino acids, counting the end cysteine and phenylalanine. The sequence is cut down to CDR3 DNA, 42 bases in frame from base 1. The CDR1 and CDR2 encoded by the germline V gene (reference sequence) are DFQATT and SNEGSKA.

Worth noting for this clonotype: This clone's antigen is unknown. One end of the junction varies from germline; a read error may be responsible.

This TCR came from a human donor in good health. Recombination connected TRBV20-1 to TRBJ1-4; the D segment could be TRBD1, given 6 matching bases. The sample consisted of CD4+ T cells from PBMCs. The DNA sequence is as follows: TGCAGTGCCAGAGGGGGGCCCGCGGGTGAAAAACTGTTTTTT. It specifies CSARGGPAGEKLFF.